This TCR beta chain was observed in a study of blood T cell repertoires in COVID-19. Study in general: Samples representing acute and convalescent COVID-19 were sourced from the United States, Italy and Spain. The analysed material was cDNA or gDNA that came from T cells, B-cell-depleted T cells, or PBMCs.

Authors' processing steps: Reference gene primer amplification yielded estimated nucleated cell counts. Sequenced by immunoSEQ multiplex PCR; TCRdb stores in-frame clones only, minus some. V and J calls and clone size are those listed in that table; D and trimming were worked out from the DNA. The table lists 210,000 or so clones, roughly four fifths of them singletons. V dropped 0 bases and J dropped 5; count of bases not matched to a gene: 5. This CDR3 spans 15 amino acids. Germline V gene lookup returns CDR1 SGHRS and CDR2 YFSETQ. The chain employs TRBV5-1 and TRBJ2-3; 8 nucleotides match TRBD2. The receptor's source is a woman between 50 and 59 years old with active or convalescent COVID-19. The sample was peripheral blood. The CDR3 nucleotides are TGCGCCAGCAGCTTGGCTGGGACTAGATTAGATACGCAGTATTTT. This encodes CASSLAGTRLDTQYF.